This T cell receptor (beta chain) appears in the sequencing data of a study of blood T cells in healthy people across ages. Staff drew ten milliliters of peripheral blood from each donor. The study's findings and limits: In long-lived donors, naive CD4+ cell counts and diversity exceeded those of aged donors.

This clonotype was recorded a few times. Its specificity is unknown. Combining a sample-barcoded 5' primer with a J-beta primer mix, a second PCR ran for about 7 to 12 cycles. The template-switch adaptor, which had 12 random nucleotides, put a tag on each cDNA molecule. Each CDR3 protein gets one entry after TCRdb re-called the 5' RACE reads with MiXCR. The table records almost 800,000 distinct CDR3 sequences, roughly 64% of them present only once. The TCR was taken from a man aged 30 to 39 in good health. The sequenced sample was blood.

In nucleotides, the CDR3 is TGCAGTGCTAGAAGACTAGCGGGGAGCTACAATGAGCAGTTCTTC. Its protein product is CSARRLAGSYNEQFF. The V call is TRBV20-1, the J call TRBJ2-1; 11 bases fit TRBD2. The germline V gene has CDR1 DFQATT and CDR2 SNEGSKA (reference sequence). The CDR3 is 15 residues long. V trimming: 2 bases; J trimming: 3 bases; junction bases outside the gene matches: 3.